This paragraph reports one T cell receptor beta chain. Sequencing was performed with immunoSEQ multiplex PCR; in TCRdb, only in-frame clones are kept and a portion is missing. The table records 250,000 to 350,000 clones, almost 90% of them present only once. This specimen comes from a study of blood T cell repertoires in COVID-19. The V end lost 2 bases, the J end lost 4 bases, and 8 bases lay between the germline ends. This CDR3 spans 13 amino acids. Germline-derived CDR1 and CDR2 are GTSNPN and SVGIG (reference sequence). V usage is TRBV30 and J usage is TRBJ2-2; D not certain. The sequenced sample consisted of peripheral blood. This clonotype was obtained from a woman in her 30s with COVID-19, enrolled during active disease. This CDR3 is CAWSLPSTGELFF. In DNA form, the CDR3 reads TGTGCCTGGAGTCTGCCGAGCACCGGGGAGCTGTTTTTT.